The clone carrying this T cell receptor beta chain was recorded many times. This sample was included in a study of T cells in Graves' hyperthyroidism and ophthalmopathy. The germline V gene has CDR1 SQVTM and CDR2 ANQGSEA. CDR3 length equals 12 residues. V was clipped by 8 bases and J by 2 bases, with 12 bases between them. Exclusion criteria comprised uncontrolled infection, other autoimmune disease, pregnancy or lactation. Every diagnosis used clinical symptoms, serum thyroxine and TRAb, thyroid ultrasound and orbital computed tomography. Blood dates from first hyperthyroidism diagnosis, before any ophthalmopathy symptoms. PBMCs were collected from a 10 ml volume of fresh peripheral blood. The CDR3 regions of TCR beta were amplified from RNA transcripts. An initial round of RT-PCR targeting the TCR CDR3 relied on the HTBI primer set. In TCRdb, the multiplex PCR reads were re-called with MiXCR into one record per CDR3 protein. This table has 250,000 to 300,000 distinct CDR3 sequences, 14% to 15% appearing once.

Sequencing was done on a sample of blood. The V and J genes are TRBV29-1 and TRBJ2-5; D gene uncertain. This TCR was recovered from a woman between 35 and 50 years old with Graves' hyperthyroidism that later progressed to Graves' ophthalmopathy. The CDR3 DNA is TGCAGCCTGATGGGGAATCAAGAGACCCAGTACTTC. This encodes CSLMGNQETQYF.